Following are 9 T cell receptor beta chains from one sample sequenced in a study of neurological immune-mediated disorders (dated by TCRdb to the late 2010s). The library was made by 5' RACE. These reads were obtained on an Illumina HiSeq 2500. The raw public data were reprocessed by TCRdb itself: fastp quality trimming at Q25, MiXCR clonotype calling, in-frame beta chains only. Identical CDR3 protein sequences are pooled into one entry, listed with their most common genes and DNA. Across this sample there are 60,000 to 80,000 distinct CDR3 sequences, with 4% to 6% seen only once. The biggest ten clones account for around 3.3% of the sample. The sequenced sample was PBMCs. The receptors here all came from a woman in her forties or fifties with multiple sclerosis.

This clonotype was picked up a small number of times. J is TRBJ1-1 and V is TRBV27; TRBD1 aligns across 8 bases. The CDR3 consists of 17 residues. V lost 8 bases and J lost 2; bases outside the gene matches: 16. Germline V lookup: CDR1 MNHEY, CDR2 SMNVEV (reference sequence). CDR3 DNA sequence: TGTGCCAGCCGTTACTTTGGTGGACAGGGTCTCAACACTGAAGCTTTCTTT. It codes for CASRYFGGQGLNTEAFF.

There are many counts of this clonotype. The chain links TRBV5-5 to TRBJ2-5; D tentatively fits TRBD1 or TRBD2 (5 bases each). This CDR3 has 15 residues. Trimming removed 4 bases at V and 3 bases at J, with 16 bases between. Germline V gene lookup returns CDR1 SGHKS and CDR2 YYEKEE (reference sequence). CDR3 sequence reads: CASSRPGQLEETQYF. Written as DNA, the CDR3 is TGTGCCAGCAGCAGACCGGGGCAGCTAGAAGAGACCCAGTACTTC.

This clonotype was counted ten times or more. V and J are TRBV7-8 and TRBJ2-1, with D possibly being TRBD2 (5 bases). The V gene lost 2 bases and the J gene lost 1 base, with 12 bases spanning the gap. Germline CDR1 and CDR2: SGHVS and FQNEAQ. The CDR3 has 16 residues. CDR3 DNA sequence: TGTGCCAGCAGCTTAAACCCCGGGGATTCCTACAATGAGCAGTTCTTC. It specifies CASSLNPGDSYNEQFF.

This clonotype was recorded at least ten times. The genes are TRBV5-1 and TRBJ1-1; the D is unclear. The V end lost 0 bases, the J end lost 8 bases, and 5 bases lay between the germline ends. Germline CDR1 and CDR2: SGHRS and YFSETQ. The CDR3 runs 11 residues. The CDR3 protein is CASSLGAEAFF. The CDR3 DNA follows: TGCGCCAGCAGCTTGGGGGCGGAAGCTTTCTTT.

This clonotype came up many times. The chain has TRBV7-2 and TRBJ2-2, with 10 bases matching TRBD1. Germline lookup yields CDR1 SGHTA and CDR2 FQGNSA. With V trimmed by 1 base and J by 4 bases, 3 bases remained unmatched. CDR3 size: 16 residues. The CDR3 DNA reads as TGTGCCAGCAGCTTAGATGGGACAGGGGTCACCGGGGAGCTGTTTTTT. Its protein product is CASSLDGTGVTGELFF.

This clonotype was picked up a small number of times. V is TRBV21-1 and J is TRBJ1-5; the tabulated D call, TRBD1, remains unverified against the DNA. TRBV21-1 has pseudogene status. The CDR3 length is 17 residues. CDR3 DNA: TGTGCCAGCAGCAAATGCAACGAGACAGGGATCAATCAGCCCCAGAATTTT. It codes for CASSKCNETGINQPQNF.

Comment on this clonotype: This clone may be a read error of a much larger clone one base away. The chain combines TRBV5-1 with TRBJ2-1; 10 bases line up with TRBD2. The CDR3 consists of 14 residues. Germline-derived CDR1 and CDR2 are SGHRS and YFSETQ. The CDR3 coding sequence is TGCGTCAGCGTAGAGCGGGGGGGAAACAATGAGCAGTTCTTC. Residues: CVSVERGGNNEQFF.

This clonotype was seen at least ten times. The genes are TRBV6-1 and TRBJ2-7, with 7 bases fitting TRBD1. CDR1 and CDR2 (germline): MNHNS, SASEGT. The CDR3 is 14 residues long. Unmatched junction bases numbered 6, after V lost 5 bases and J lost 2 bases. Here the CDR3 DNA reads TGTGCCAGCAGTACTGGGGACAGAGCCTACGAGCAGTACGTC. This sequence encodes CASSTGDRAYEQYV.

This clonotype has a count of ten or more. This rearrangement joins TRBV4-1 to TRBJ1-1; 7 nucleotides align to TRBD1. The CDR3 is 16 residues long. Trimming removed 5 bases from V and 1 base from J; junction bases left unmatched: 10. CDR1 and CDR2 from the germline V gene are MGHRA and YSYEKL. This chain's CDR3 is CASSKQQGQSNTEAFF. The CDR3 DNA reads TGCGCCAGCAGCAAACAACAGGGACAGTCGAACACTGAAGCTTTCTTT.